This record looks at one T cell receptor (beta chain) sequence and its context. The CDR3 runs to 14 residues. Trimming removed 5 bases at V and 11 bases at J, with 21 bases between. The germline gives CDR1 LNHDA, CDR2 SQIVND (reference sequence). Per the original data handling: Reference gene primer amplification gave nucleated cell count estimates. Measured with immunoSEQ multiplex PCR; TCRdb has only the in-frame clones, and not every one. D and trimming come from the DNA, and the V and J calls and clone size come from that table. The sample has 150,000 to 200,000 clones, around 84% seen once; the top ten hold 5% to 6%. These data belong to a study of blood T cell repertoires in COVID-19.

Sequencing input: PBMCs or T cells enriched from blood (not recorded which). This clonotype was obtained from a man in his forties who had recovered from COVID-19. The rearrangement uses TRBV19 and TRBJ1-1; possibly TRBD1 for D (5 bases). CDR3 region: CASSFVISDRGAFF. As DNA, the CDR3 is TGTGCCAGTAGTTTCGTGATCTCGGACCGGGGGGCTTTCTTT.